This T cell receptor (beta chain) was retrieved from a study of Graves' ophthalmopathy and Graves' hyperthyroidism. Amplified material comprised TCR beta CDR3 regions derived from RNA transcripts. First-round RT-PCR with HTBI primers preceded a second-round multiplex PCR. Via MiXCR, TCRdb re-called the multiplex PCR reads, giving one row per CDR3 protein. The sample lists tens of thousands of distinct CDR3 sequences; approximately 50% were seen once. This clonotype has just a few counts. Antigen unknown. The length of the CDR3 is 15 residues. V shed 0 bases and J 11 bases; nucleotides not matched to a gene: 13. Germline-derived CDR1 and CDR2 are DFQATT and SNEGSKA (reference sequence). The study enrolled ophthalmopathy donors with moderate-to-severe activity, CAS ≥3, NOSPECS ≥4 and duration under 3 months. A diagnosis was made from clinical symptoms together with serum thyroxine, TRAb, thyroid ultrasound and orbital computed tomography. PBMCs were isolated from a roughly 10 ml sample of fresh peripheral blood.

Whole-study results and caveats: Blood contained most expanded thyroid clonotypes exceeding 0.001 frequency.

The sequenced material came from peripheral blood. The receptor was derived from an adult woman with Graves' ophthalmopathy. The chain joins TRBV20-1 to TRBJ1-5; 7 bases match TRBD1. The CDR3 loop is CSARDPGQIQETQHF. The CDR3 nucleotides are TGCAGTGCTAGAGATCCGGGACAGATACAAGAGACCCAGCATTTT.